The 17 T cell receptor beta chains presented below share a single source sample, sequenced in a study of cytomegalovirus exposure and HLA in healthy donors (dated by TCRdb to about 2017). The method behind the library was the immunoSEQ multiplex PCR assay. The multiplex PCR relied on a mix of 60 forward primers for TCR Vbeta segments and 13 reverse primers for TCR Jbeta segments. TCRdb limited this immuneACCESS table to in-frame rearrangements with V and J called. A share of clones is missing; checked studies link under half to unresolved V genes, and the rest is unexplained. The sample table holds 90,000 to 130,000 clones, of which 76% were seen once. Roughly 13% of the sample is held by the ten biggest clonotypes. Sequenced: PBMCs. The receptors were gathered from a man aged 30 to 45 in good health and CMV-seropositive.

In this sample, this clone turned up a few times. The chain carries TRBV4-3 and TRBJ1-1, with no clear D. CDR1 and CDR2 from the germline V gene are LGHNA and YSLEER. This CDR3 is 13 amino acids long. V dropped 0 bases and J dropped 4 bases, with 6 bases sitting between them. CDR3 region: CASSQDSTTEAFF. The CDR3 DNA is TGCGCCAGCAGCCAAGATAGTACCACTGAAGCTTTCTTT.

This clone occurred a few times. The gene calls are TRBV5-4 and TRBJ2-7, with TRBD1 matching over 11 bases. The germline CDR1 and CDR2 sequences are SGHNT and YYREEE (reference sequence). CDR3 length equals 15 residues. Losses at the gene ends were 2 bases for V and 5 bases for J; bases not matched to a gene: 6. In DNA, the CDR3 is TGTGCCAGCAGCTTTGGACAGGGGGCTGGGAACGAGCAGTACTTC. This encodes CASSFGQGAGNEQYF.

In this sample, this clone turned up a few times. The chain has TRBV5-6 and TRBJ1-5; 9 bases are a match to TRBD1. V was pared by 2 bases and J by 6 bases, with 6 bases of the junction left unmatched. This CDR3 is built from 15 residues. Looked up from germline, CDR1 is SGHDT and CDR2 is YYEEEE. The CDR3 region is CASSFRDRALQPQHF. Here the CDR3 DNA reads TGTGCCAGCAGCTTCCGGGACAGGGCGCTTCAGCCCCAGCATTTT.

The chain recombines TRBV19 with TRBJ2-1, with TRBD1 as a possible D gene (5 bases). The CDR3 contains 16 residues. The germline CDR1 and CDR2 sequences are LNHDA and SQIVND (reference sequence). V was trimmed by 5 bases and J by 0 bases, leaving 14 bases between them. CDR3 nucleotide sequence: TGTGCCAGTAGTTCGGCGGACACGGGCTCCTACAATGAGCAGTTCTTC. Encoded protein: CASSSADTGSYNEQFF. Full variable domain (missing parts from reference TRBV19 and TRBJ2-1): DGGITQSPKYLFRKEGQNVTLSCEQNLNHDAMYWYRQDPGQGLRLIYYSQIVNDFQKGDIAEGYSVSREKKESFPLTVTSAQKNPTAFYLCASSSADTGSYNEQFFGPGTRLTVL.

The chain uses TRBV6-1 and TRBJ2-7; D possibly corresponds to TRBD2 (5 bases). With 4 bases removed from V and 4 bases from J, the gap between germline ends came to 20 bases. CDR1 and CDR2 from the germline V gene are MNHNS and SASEGT. The CDR3 contains 16 residues. The CDR3 sequence is CASSVVGLSGPYEQYF. CDR3 nucleotide sequence: TGTGCCAGCAGTGTGGTTGGACTCTCAGGACCTTACGAGCAGTACTTC.

The J gene is TRBJ2-3, the V gene TRBV18, with 14 bases fitting TRBD2. Germline assignment: CDR1 KGHSH and CDR2 LQKENI. Trimming took 2 bases from V and 3 from J; bases not matched to a gene: 7. The CDR3 covers 18 residues. CDR3 protein: CASSPRRLAGGPTDTQYF. The CDR3 coding sequence is TGTGCCAGCTCACCAAGGAGACTAGCGGGGGGGCCAACAGATACGCAGTATTTT.

The chain has TRBV9 and TRBJ2-7; 11 nucleotides agree with TRBD1. The CDR3 extends over 16 amino acids. Per the germline V gene, CDR1 is SGDLS and CDR2 is YYNGEE. V trimming: 4 bases; J trimming: 3 bases; junction bases outside the gene matches: 9. The CDR3 DNA sequence: TGTGCCAGCAGCCCCCGGACAGGGGGCCCCAACTACGAGCAGTACTTC. It encodes CASSPRTGGPNYEQYF. The full variable domain, with the rest looked up from reference TRBV9 and TRBJ2-7, is DSGVTQTPKHLITATGQRVTLRCSPRSGDLSVYWYQQSLDQGLQFLIQYYNGEERAKGNILERFSAQQFPDLHSELNLSSLELGDSALYFCASSPRTGGPNYEQYFGPGTRLTVT.

This clone was counted once. The V gene is TRBV18, the J gene TRBJ1-4; 7 nucleotides agree with TRBD1. Germline CDR1 reads KGHSH; CDR2 reads LQKENI. This CDR3 is 13 amino acids long. V dropped 8 bases and J dropped 8; count of bases not matched to a gene: 8. CDR3: CASREQGTEKLFF. The CDR3 nucleotides are TGTGCCAGCCGTGAACAGGGGACGGAAAAACTGTTTTTT. The variable domain in full, completed from reference TRBV18 and TRBJ1-4, reads NAGVMQNPRHLVRRRGQEARLRCSPMKGHSHVYWYRQLPEEGLKFMVYLQKENIIDESGMPKERFSAEFPKEGPSILRIQQVVRGDSAAYFCASREQGTEKLFFGSGTQLSVL.

The V and J genes are TRBV4-3 and TRBJ1-3, with D possibly TRBD1 on 6 matching bases. Germline values: CDR1 LGHNA, CDR2 YSLEER. V gave up 0 bases and J gave up 5 bases, with 11 bases separating them. The CDR3 runs to 15 residues. DNA of the CDR3: TGCGCCAGCAGCCAAGATATGGGGGCAAGAAACACCATATATTTT. Encoded protein: CASSQDMGARNTIYF.

The chain has TRBV7-9 and TRBJ2-5; tentatively, D is TRBD2 (6 bases). The germline gives CDR1 SEHNR, CDR2 FQNEAQ (reference sequence). V lost 10 bases and J lost 1, with 13 bases in between. There are 13 residues in the CDR3. The CDR3 protein is CATDSGRQETQYF. CDR3 nucleotides: TGTGCCACCGATAGCGGCCGCCAAGAGACCCAGTACTTC.

The rearrangement links TRBV9 to TRBJ1-2, with D unclear. Trimming took off 0 bases at V and 1 base at J, with 10 bases between the two ends. The germline V gene encodes CDR1 SGDLS and CDR2 YYNGEE. The CDR3 spans 15 residues. The chain's CDR3 is CASSVANTNNYGYTF. The CDR3 DNA is TGTGCCAGCAGCGTAGCAAACACCAATAACTATGGCTACACCTTC.

In this sample, this clone turned up once. This chain uses TRBV10-3 with TRBJ2-5; D perhaps matches TRBD1 (5 bases). This CDR3 has 16 amino acids. Trimming removed 1 base from V and 7 bases from J, with 19 bases in between. CDR1 and CDR2 from the germline V gene are ENHRY and SYGVKD. CDR3 in DNA: TGTGCCATCAGTGAGTTAGAACAGGCCCCGGTAGGGACCCAGTACTTC. As protein: CAISELEQAPVGTQYF.

V usage is TRBV29-1 and J usage is TRBJ2-7, with a weak D call TRBD2 (6 bases). CDR3 length equals 15 residues. The ends were cut back, 6 bases at V and 0 bases at J, with 18 bases in the middle. Germline-derived CDR1 and CDR2 are SQVTM and ANQGSEA. The CDR3: CSVTPRGMSSYEQYF. CDR3 bases: TGCAGCGTGACCCCACGGGGGATGAGCTCCTACGAGCAGTACTTC.

This clone was counted a few times. This sequence joins TRBV21-1 and TRBJ1-6. TRBV21-1 is a pseudogene segment. The CDR3 has 18 residues. The CDR3 protein is CASSKSVNGGRLHSPLHF. The CDR3 coding sequence is TGTGCCAGCAGCAAATCGGTCAATGGGGGGAGGTTGCATTCACCCCTCCACTTT.

J is TRBJ2-7 and V is TRBV25-1; TRBD1 matches 7 bases. The CDR3 sequence is 14 residues long. V trimming: 4 bases; J trimming: 1 base; junction bases outside the gene matches: 4. Germline CDR1 reads MGHDK; CDR2 reads SYGVNS. CDR3 loop: CASSVRQGSYEQYF. The CDR3 DNA reads as TGTGCCAGCAGTGTGCGACAGGGTTCCTACGAGCAGTACTTC.

This clone was picked up a small number of times. The V and J genes are TRBV9 and TRBJ2-4; 8 positions match TRBD1. Germline CDR1 SGDLS, CDR2 YYNGEE. Trimming removed 3 bases from V and 8 bases from J; junction bases left unmatched: 10. CDR3 length: 15 residues. CDR3 in amino acids: CASSAGAGGGHIQYF. The CDR3 bases are TGTGCCAGCAGCGCCGGGGCAGGGGGCGGGCACATTCAGTACTTC.

The rearrangement links TRBV9 to TRBJ2-5; possibly TRBD2 for D (7 bases). V lost 2 bases and J 5 bases, leaving 16 bases between the germline ends. Per the germline V gene, CDR1 is SGDLS and CDR2 is YYNGEE. This CDR3 comprises 15 residues. The DNA for the CDR3 is TGTGCCAGCAGCGTGACAGGCGGGGGAGGGGAGACCCAGTACTTC. Its protein is CASSVTGGGGETQYF.